At least ten counts were recorded for the clone carrying this T cell receptor (beta chain). Its specificity is not known. Authors of the study amplified TCR beta CDR3 regions from RNA transcripts. The HTBI primer set was used in a first-round RT-PCR of the TCR CDR3. TCRdb passed the multiplex PCR reads through MiXCR, listing each CDR3 protein once. The sample includes approximately 610,000 distinct CDR3 sequences, 14% to 15% of them seen just once. This sample is part of a study of T cells in Graves' hyperthyroidism and ophthalmopathy. The overall study: At the time of initial diagnosis and before any treatment, peripheral blood was collected. Points from the study as a whole: Most expanded thyroid clonotypes above 0.001 also appeared in blood.

Uncontrolled infection, other autoimmune disease, pregnancy or lactation disqualified patients from enrolment. Fresh 10 ml peripheral blood yielded PBMCs. This clonotype originated in a woman aged 40-49 years with Graves' ophthalmopathy. Source material: blood.

Here the CDR3 reads CASTPTGGGQPQHF. The CDR3 bases are TGTGCCAGCACCCCTACAGGGGGCGGTCAGCCCCAGCATTTT. The rearrangement joins TRBV12-3 or TRBV12-4 to TRBJ1-5; 9 positions match TRBD1. This CDR3 comprises 14 residues. J was trimmed by 6 bases and V by 7 bases; bases with no gene match: 7.